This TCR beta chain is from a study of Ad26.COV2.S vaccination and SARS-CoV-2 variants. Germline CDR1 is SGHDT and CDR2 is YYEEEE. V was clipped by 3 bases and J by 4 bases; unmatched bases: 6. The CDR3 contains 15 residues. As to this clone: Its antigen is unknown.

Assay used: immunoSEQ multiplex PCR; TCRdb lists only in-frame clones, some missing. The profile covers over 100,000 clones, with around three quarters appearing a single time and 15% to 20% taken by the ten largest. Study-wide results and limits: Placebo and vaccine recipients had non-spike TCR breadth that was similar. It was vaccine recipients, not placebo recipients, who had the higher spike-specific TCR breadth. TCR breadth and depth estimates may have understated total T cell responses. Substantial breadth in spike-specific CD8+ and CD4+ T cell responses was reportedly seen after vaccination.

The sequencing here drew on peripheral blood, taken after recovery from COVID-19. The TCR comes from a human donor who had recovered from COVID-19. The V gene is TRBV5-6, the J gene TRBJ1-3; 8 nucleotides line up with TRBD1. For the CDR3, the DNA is TGTGCCAGCAGCTCGACAGGGGCGGAAGGAAACACCATATATTTT. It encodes CASSSTGAEGNTIYF. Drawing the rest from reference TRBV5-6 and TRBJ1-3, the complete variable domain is DAGVTQSPTHLIKTRGQQVTLRCSPKSGHDTVSWYQQALGQGPQFIFQYYEEEERQRGNFPDRFSGHQFPNYSSELNVNALLLGDSALYLCASSSTGAEGNTIYFGEGSWLTVV.